Each of the 7 T cell receptor beta chains below was sequenced from the same sample in a study of blood T cell repertoires in COVID-19. Assay used: immunoSEQ multiplex PCR; TCRdb lists only in-frame clones, some missing. The sample shows 300,000 or so clones, about 86% of them seen only once. The sequencing sample was made of PBMCs or T cells enriched from blood (not recorded which). The receptors shown here come from a woman aged 40 to 50 with acute COVID-19.

The chain has TRBV5-1 and TRBJ1-3; 8 positions match TRBD1. CDR1 is SGHRS and CDR2 is YFSETQ in the germline V gene. The CDR3 spans 14 residues. With 7 bases clipped from V and 6 bases from J, the junction kept 9 bases outside the gene matches. The CDR3 DNA is TGCGCCAGCGGCCGAGGACAGGGCACAAACACCATATATTTT. It specifies CASGRGQGTNTIYF. Complete variable domain (other parts from reference TRBV5-1 and TRBJ1-3): KAGVTQTPRYLIKTRGQQVTLSCSPISGHRSVSWYQQTPGQGLQFLFEYFSETQRNKGNFPGRFSGRQFSNSRSEMNVSTLELGDSALYLCASGRGQGTNTIYFGEGSWLTVV.

The rearrangement links TRBV5-1 to TRBJ2-3; TRBD1 agrees at 8 bases. The CDR3 length is 15 residues. J lost 5 bases, V lost 0 bases, and 5 bases had no gene match. Germline V gene sequence: CDR1 SGHRS, CDR2 YFSETQ. As DNA, the CDR3 is TGCGCCAGCAGCTTGGGGCAGGGGGCCGGAGATACGCAGTATTTT. Translation: CASSLGQGAGDTQYF.

CDR3 sequence reads: CASSSPPGQINSPLHF. The CDR3 nucleotides read TGTGCCAGCAGCTCTCCCCCGGGACAAATTAATTCACCCCTCCACTTT. V usage is TRBV7-2 and J usage is TRBJ1-6; maybe TRBD1 (6 bases). V was cut by 4 bases and J by 6 bases, with 16 bases left in between. Germline CDR1 SGHTA, CDR2 FQGNSA. The CDR3 consists of 16 residues.

This chain uses TRBV2 with TRBJ1-1; D gene uncertain. Trimming took 7 bases from V and 5 from J, leaving 11 bases between them. Germline V gene sequence: CDR1 SNHLY, CDR2 FYNNEI. This CDR3 contains 12 residues. The CDR3 bases are TGTGCCAGCATATGGGGAGAAACTGAAGCTTTCTTT. Translating gives CASIWGETEAFF.

The genes are TRBV19 and TRBJ1-2; TRBD1 aligns across 7 bases. V trimming: 3 bases; J trimming: 2 bases; junction bases outside the gene matches: 6. CDR1 is LNHDA and CDR2 is SQIVND in the germline V gene (reference sequence). This CDR3 is built from 15 residues. CDR3 protein: CASSIGAQGNYGYTF. The CDR3 DNA reads as TGTGCCAGTAGTATCGGGGCACAGGGGAACTATGGCTACACCTTC.

This clone appeared a few times. The V gene is TRBV9, the J gene TRBJ1-3; D ambiguous. This CDR3 spans 20 amino acids. CDR1 and CDR2 from the germline V gene are SGDLS and YYNGEE. Trimming shortened V by 0 bases and J by 0 bases, and 22 bases separated the two germline ends. CDR3 DNA: TGTGCCAGCAGCGTAGAACTTGGGAGTCAAGGGTCCCTCTCTGGAAACACCATATATTTT. Protein product: CASSVELGSQGSLSGNTIYF.

The chain has TRBV7-6 and TRBJ2-6, with D unresolved. With 3 bases removed from V and 3 bases from J, the gap between germline ends came to 3 bases. CDR1 SGHVS and CDR2 FNYEAQ come from the germline V gene. This CDR3 is built from 13 residues. CDR3 sequence reads: CASSFYGANVLTF. CDR3 coding DNA: TGTGCCAGCAGCTTCTATGGGGCCAACGTCCTGACTTTC.